A single TCR beta chain is shown here with its context. What it binds is unknown. This sample stems from a study of graft-versus-host responses after intestinal transplantation. Background on the study: Multivisceral, liver-intestinal, or isolated intestinal transplants were received by the recipients.

With 4 bases removed from V and 11 bases from J, the gap between germline ends came to 14 bases. This CDR3 comprises 13 residues. From germline, CDR1 is SGHVS and CDR2 FQNEAQ. TCRdb keeps only in-frame clones here, not all; method: immunoSEQ multiplex PCR. The sample lists more than 90,000 clones, 85% to 95% occurring once. Study conclusions and caveats: Recipient bone marrow held GvH clones, some seen earlier in ileum or blood. Maximum circulating GvH clone levels tracked with early post-transplant HvG decreases.

Sample: unstimulated CD8+ T cells sorted from spleen or lymph node cells, taken before transplant. The source of this sequence is a human donor who was the organ donor for an intestinal transplant. V and J are TRBV7-8 and TRBJ2-2; D perhaps matches TRBD2 (6 bases). DNA for the CDR3: TGTGCCAGCAGCTCGGAGGGTTCTGAAGAGCTGTTTTTT. Its protein product is CASSSEGSEELFF.